This T cell receptor (beta chain) originates from a study of cytomegalovirus exposure and HLA in healthy donors. Study conclusions and caveats: Researchers catalogued some 160 TCR beta chains as cytomegalovirus-associated. Three chains linked to CMV were shown in vitro to be specific for CMV antigens. Reports described diagnosis of cytomegalovirus status by the classifier as highly specific and sensitive.

With regard to this clone: Its antigen is unidentified.

Libraries were prepared by immunoSEQ multiplex PCR; TCRdb keeps only in-frame clonotypes and omits some of them. The table has over 200,000 clones, around nine tenths seen once. The donors were members of the approximately 130-subject validation cohort (separate from the approximately 670-subject first cohort). Germline V gene data show CDR1 as SGDLS and CDR2 as YYNGEE. V lost 2 bases and J 2 bases, leaving 7 bases between the germline ends. The CDR3 has 13 amino acids. The sample taken for sequencing was PBMCs. The chain employs TRBV9 and TRBJ2-5; D unclear. The sequence came from a woman aged 18-29 years in good health and CMV-seronegative. The CDR3 DNA is TGTGCCAGCAGCGTGGGCGCGCAAGAGACCCAGTACTTC. The encoded protein is CASSVGAQETQYF.